This TCR beta chain came from a study of tumor-infiltrating lymphocytes in primary liver carcinoma. TCR beta cDNA was made from approximately 500 ng total RNA with a constant-region primer. Three nested multiplex PCR rounds, a slightly modified ARM-PCR, produced the libraries for TCR beta. For 10 cycles apiece, the opening two PCR rounds ran with TRBV1-TRBV30 forward primers and a C-beta reverse primer. TCRdb re-called the multiplex PCR reads through MiXCR, storing one row per CDR3 protein. The sample has 330,000 or so distinct CDR3 sequences; roughly 61% are singletons. Germline V gene lookup returns CDR1 SGHDN and CDR2 FVKESK. The CDR3 is 15 amino acids. The blood RNA (from unsorted whole blood) was obtained, and germline DNA was also extracted. Notes on this clonotype: Germline is not matched at one junction end, which may reflect a read error.

The sequence derives from a man aged 35 to 55 with primary liver carcinoma and hepatitis B virus infection. The sample comprised peripheral blood. The gene calls are TRBV14 and TRBJ2-7, with TRBD2 matching over 8 bases. The CDR3 DNA is TGCGCCGGCAGCCGACCGGGACTAGATACCTACGAGCAGTACTTC. Amino acid sequence: CAGSRPGLDTYEQYF. The variable domain in full, with the rest retrieved from reference TRBV14 and TRBJ2-7, is EAGVTQFPSHSVIEKGQTVTLRCDPISGHDNLYWYRRVMGKEIKFLLHFVKESKQDESGMPNNRFLAERTGGTYSTLKVQPAELEDSGVYFCAGSRPGLDTYEQYFGPGTRLTVT.